The present T cell receptor beta chain was sequenced within a study of T cells expressing NK-cell markers (dated by TCRdb to the early 2020s). Study-wide context: In sorted CD3+CD56+NKG2C+, CD3+CD56+NKG2C- and CD3+CD56-NKG2C+ T-cell subsets from 7 or 8 donors, TCR beta-chain repertoires were profiled. Of the eight sequenced donors, seven were found to be HCMV-seropositive and one was found to be HCMV-seronegative. Randomly selected healthy volunteers, three men and five women, were used as the eight sequenced donors. The libraries were sequenced on Illumina HiSeq 2000/2500, MiSeq or NextSeq, producing 2 x 150 bp reads.

A commercial ELISA kit detecting HCMV-specific IgG in serum was used to determine HCMV serostatus. Ficoll density gradient centrifugation was used to isolate peripheral blood mononuclear cells from blood. The paper's findings and limits, for the study overall: Whether the expanded NKG2C-expressing T cell clones were specific for HCMV antigens remained unclear. Those dominant clonotypes were again the most abundant among CD3+CD56-NKG2C+ cells in a few donors, at about 28.3-65%. In roughly six donors, the dominant CD3+CD56+NKG2C+ clonotypes ranked among the top 10 CD8+ clonotypes, making up about 1.0-7.0% of CD8+ T cells.

Concerning this clonotype: This receptor's antigen is unknown.

TCRdb lists the instrument as Illumina HiSeq 2000. TCR beta cDNA libraries were prepared using 5'RACE template switching, which introduced a universal primer site and unique molecular identifiers. cDNA synthesis was primed from the TCR beta constant segment, followed by two successive PCR amplification steps. Under the source paper's analysis protocol: MIGEC handled demultiplexing of the reads and grouping by UMI, while MiTCR was used to assemble and quantify clonotypes. Only TCR cDNA sequences supported by at least two reads were kept to exclude erroneous sequences. Downstream repertoire analysis used the tcR package, and clonotypes were matched across fractions by CDR3 nucleotide sequence plus V segment. VDJmatch was used to annotate antigen specificity against VDJdb, with one amino acid substitution allowed in CDR3. TCRdb reprocessed the reads and assigns one entry to each CDR3 protein sequence, leaving out DNA. Clone size and V and J calls follow TCRdb, not the original study. The table for this sample lists roughly 380,000 distinct CDR3 sequences. The ten largest clones capture 5% to 5.5% of the sample.

The germline V gene encodes CDR1 LNHNV and CDR2 YYDKDF (reference sequence). Measured from the cysteine to the phenylalanine, the CDR3 is 14 residues long. No DNA is listed. The sample consisted of blood T cells: a sorted CD56 or NKG2C T cell subset, CD4+ or CD8+ T cells, or bulk PBMC T cells (not recorded which). The chain couples TRBV15 to TRBJ2-7. The TCR comes from a man aged 18-70 years in good health. The CDR3 protein sequence reads: CATSRESALYEQYF.